A selection of T cell receptor beta chains follows, all from one sample in a study of T cells in Graves' hyperthyroidism and ophthalmopathy. Via MiXCR, TCRdb re-called the multiplex PCR reads, giving one row per CDR3 protein. The sample has around 540,000 distinct CDR3 sequences; roughly 46% are singletons. The specimen sequenced was peripheral blood or thyroid tissue (not recorded which). The receptors were sampled from a woman younger than 35 with Graves' hyperthyroidism. The conserved cysteine and the conserved F or W are not part of the CDR3 here. Each record gives: V gene, CDR3 protein.

v_call: TRBV19; cdr3_aa: ASSIEARQSNSPLH
v_call: TRBV24-1; cdr3_aa: ASSDLAGSYNEQF
v_call: TRBV29-1; cdr3_aa: SVAQGEKLF
v_call: TRBV7-8; cdr3_aa: ASSPGGGPYEQY
v_call: TRBV2; cdr3_aa: ASSEPPGLSYNEQF
v_call: TRBV7-3; cdr3_aa: ASSRSRRRDEKLF
v_call: TRBV29-1; cdr3_aa: SVSGQGAGEQY
v_call: TRBV10-3; cdr3_aa: AITSRN
v_call: TRBV29-1; cdr3_aa: GVGVSNEKLF
v_call: TRBV2; cdr3_aa: ASGPSGPGSGNTIY
v_call: TRBV29-1; cdr3_aa: SVGTASQETQY
v_call: TRBV6-5; cdr3_aa: ASSYRGGGAETQY
v_call: TRBV6-6; cdr3_aa: ASRPLPTGAETQY
v_call: TRBV15; cdr3_aa: ATSPDRVYNQPQH
v_call: TRBV7-6; cdr3_aa: ASSLEQGGTQY
v_call: TRBV7-3; cdr3_aa: ASSLDRADIQY
v_call: TRBV7-9; cdr3_aa: ASTEGLGNTIY
v_call: TRBV7-9; cdr3_aa: ASSSQGQGREYSPLH
v_call: TRBV15; cdr3_aa: ATSRGGTGYEKLF
v_call: TRBV7-9; cdr3_aa: ASSSTTRGAEAF
v_call: TRBV14; cdr3_aa: ASSQADRGQTGYT
v_call: TRBV20-1; cdr3_aa: SARVRTGVGYT
v_call: TRBV9; cdr3_aa: ASTKGAQAF
v_call: TRBV9; cdr3_aa: ASSQEGGTYEQY
v_call: TRBV2; cdr3_aa: ASRYREDQPQH
v_call: TRBV7-9; cdr3_aa: ASSLLGTAYGYT
v_call: TRBV24-1; cdr3_aa: ATSVGAGKGAF
v_call: TRBV7-9; cdr3_aa: ASSLHRRNEQY
v_call: TRBV5-1; cdr3_aa: ASSLPGTEAF
v_call: TRBV2; cdr3_aa: ASSDRWEKLF
v_call: TRBV10-3; cdr3_aa: AISTPGWTEAF
v_call: TRBV10-3; cdr3_aa: ASKGGALSNQPQH
v_call: TRBV2; cdr3_aa: ASSDPLIRQGGTEAF
v_call: TRBV4-2; cdr3_aa: ASSRNTGTGGTEAF
v_call: TRBV20-1; cdr3_aa: SARGEGPWYEQY
v_call: TRBV10-3; cdr3_aa: AISSRGSETQY
v_call: TRBV7-9; cdr3_aa: ASSLRTGGKTQY
v_call: TRBV20-1; cdr3_aa: SANPSTVETQY
v_call: TRBV20-1; cdr3_aa: SAREPSGSIETQY
v_call: TRBV10-1; cdr3_aa: ASSKTFNTGELF
v_call: TRBV19; cdr3_aa: ASRSGTAYTEAF
v_call: TRBV29-1; cdr3_aa: SVESGTEAF
v_call: TRBV10-3; cdr3_aa: AISESGQGIYEQY
v_call: TRBV7-3; cdr3_aa: ASSQAWGNTEAF
v_call: TRBV5-1; cdr3_aa: ASSQEGADQIYEQY